A selection of T cell receptor beta chains follows, all from one sample in a study of T cell responses to AZD1222 COVID-19 vaccine. Assay used: immunoSEQ multiplex PCR; TCRdb lists only in-frame clones, some missing. The table shows under 150,000 clones, with over 85% occurring only once. The sequences come from peripheral blood, collected on day 0 of AZD1222 vaccination. The receptors derive from an adult in good health. CDR3s include the opening cysteine and the closing phenylalanine or tryptophan. The order of the fields is D gene, J gene, clone size, V gene, CDR3 protein, CDR3 DNA. A D gene is named only where the DNA matches it firmly. Clone size is given for some rows only: seen once, a few or many times, or a class if the clone is expanded.

D gene: NA; J gene: TRBJ2-3; clone size: NA; V gene: TRBV11-2; CDR3 protein: CASSPRLVGPTDTQYF; CDR3 DNA: TGTGCCAGCAGCCCCAGACTAGTTGGCCCCACAGATACGCAGTATTTT
D gene: NA; J gene: TRBJ2-3; clone size: NA; V gene: TRBV3-1/TRBV3-2; CDR3 protein: CASSQVSLGTDTQYF; CDR3 DNA: TGTGCCAGCAGCCAAGTTAGTCTAGGCACAGATACGCAGTATTTT
D gene: NA; J gene: TRBJ1-5; clone size: NA; V gene: TRBV30; CDR3 protein: CAWSTSGGVGNQPQHF; CDR3 DNA: TGTGCCTGGAGCACGTCCGGGGGGGTAGGCAATCAGCCCCAGCATTTT
D gene: TRBD1; J gene: TRBJ1-4; clone size: NA; V gene: TRBV5-1; CDR3 protein: CASSPGQFQNEKLFF; CDR3 DNA: TGCGCCAGCAGCCCGGGACAGTTCCAAAATGAAAAACTGTTTTTT
D gene: TRBD1; J gene: TRBJ2-1; clone size: NA; V gene: TRBV11-3; CDR3 protein: CASSRGGTGDNEQFF; CDR3 DNA: TGTGCCAGCAGCCGAGGAGGGACAGGGGACAATGAGCAGTTCTTC
D gene: NA; J gene: TRBJ1-2; clone size: few; V gene: TRBV6-1; CDR3 protein: CASGSGKNGYTF; CDR3 DNA: TGTGCCAGCGGTTCGGGCAAAAATGGCTACACCTTC
D gene: NA; J gene: TRBJ1-4; clone size: NA; V gene: TRBV4-1; CDR3 protein: CASSQGTTATNEKLFF; CDR3 DNA: TGCGCCAGCAGCCAAGGGACCACTGCAACTAATGAAAAACTGTTTTTT
D gene: TRBD1; J gene: TRBJ1-2; clone size: few; V gene: TRBV6-6; CDR3 protein: CASRYPTGEEGYTF; CDR3 DNA: TGTGCCAGCAGGTATCCAACAGGGGAAGAGGGCTACACCTTC
D gene: NA; J gene: TRBJ2-1; clone size: NA; V gene: TRBV2; CDR3 protein: CASIPLENYNEQFF; CDR3 DNA: TGTGCCAGCATTCCCCTAGAAAACTACAATGAGCAGTTCTTC
D gene: NA; J gene: TRBJ1-1; clone size: NA; V gene: TRBV6-4; CDR3 protein: CASSDSHRAFF; CDR3 DNA: TGTGCCAGCAGTGACTCCCATCGAGCTTTCTTT
D gene: TRBD2; J gene: TRBJ2-1; clone size: NA; V gene: TRBV5-5; CDR3 protein: CASSLRTSGAPNEQFF; CDR3 DNA: TGTGCCAGCAGCCTAAGGACTAGCGGGGCCCCAAATGAGCAGTTCTTC
D gene: NA; J gene: TRBJ1-6; clone size: NA; V gene: TRBV6-5; CDR3 protein: CASSKPRDNSPLHF; CDR3 DNA: TGTGCCAGCAGCAAACCCAGAGACAATTCACCCCTCCACTTT
D gene: NA; J gene: TRBJ2-2; clone size: NA; V gene: TRBV3-1/TRBV3-2; CDR3 protein: CASSQVRNTGELFF; CDR3 DNA: TGTGCCAGCAGCCAAGTTCGGAACACCGGGGAGCTGTTTTTT
D gene: NA; J gene: TRBJ1-5; clone size: NA; V gene: TRBV19; CDR3 protein: CASRYGGSNQPQHF; CDR3 DNA: TGTGCCAGTCGGTACGGGGGTAGCAATCAGCCCCAGCATTTT
D gene: NA; J gene: TRBJ2-5; clone size: NA; V gene: TRBV7-9; CDR3 protein: CASSPTWGGGPGTQYF; CDR3 DNA: TGTGCCAGCAGCCCCACCTGGGGAGGGGGACCTGGGACCCAGTACTTC
D gene: NA; J gene: TRBJ1-5; clone size: NA; V gene: TRBV7-2; CDR3 protein: CASSLAPLGAFQPQHF; CDR3 DNA: TGTGCCAGCAGCTTAGCACCTTTGGGGGCGTTTCAGCCCCAGCATTTT